Listed below are T cell receptor beta chains from one sample, sequenced in a study of tumor-infiltrating lymphocytes in oesophageal squamous cell carcinoma. Using its own MiXCR run on the PCR reads, TCRdb lists one record per CDR3 protein. The sample has fewer than 20,000 distinct CDR3 sequences, roughly 40% seen once. Material for sequencing was normal esophageal tissue next to the tumor. The source of these receptors is a female donor with esophageal squamous cell carcinoma. The conserved cysteine and the conserved F or W are not part of the CDR3 here. Fields, in order: J gene, V gene, CDR3 protein.

j_call: TRBJ2-7; v_call: TRBV7-3; cdr3_aa: ASSLQTGGGYEQY
j_call: NA; v_call: TRBV24-1; cdr3_aa: ATTLGNEQF
j_call: TRBJ1-4; v_call: TRBV27; cdr3_aa: ASSPAGFTNEKLF
j_call: TRBJ2-1; v_call: TRBV28; cdr3_aa: ASSSDRVPTLYNEQF
j_call: TRBJ2-1; v_call: TRBV5-8; cdr3_aa: ASSLGLAGYEKQF
j_call: TRBJ1-4; v_call: TRBV5-1; cdr3_aa: ASSLQGGQLF
j_call: TRBJ2-3; v_call: TRBV2; cdr3_aa: ASRLLAGGPTDTQY
j_call: TRBJ1-5; v_call: TRBV7-3; cdr3_aa: ASSQGRNQPQH
j_call: NA; v_call: TRBV12-2; cdr3_aa: ASSQVGAYEQY
j_call: TRBJ2-2; v_call: TRBV11-2; cdr3_aa: ASSLGQGNGELF
j_call: TRBJ2-7; v_call: TRBV7-3; cdr3_aa: ASSRTGLPPDNEQY
j_call: TRBJ2-2; v_call: TRBV6-6; cdr3_aa: ASRQWTGVGGELF
j_call: TRBJ1-5; v_call: TRBV12-3/TRBV12-4; cdr3_aa: ASRLDRGGQLDQPQH
j_call: TRBJ2-5; v_call: TRBV7-3; cdr3_aa: ASSLSRDYNEQC
j_call: NA; v_call: TRBV28; cdr3_aa: ASSSRVYGYT
j_call: TRBJ1-2; v_call: TRBV10-2; cdr3_aa: ASSETRQGDGYT
j_call: TRBJ2-1; v_call: TRBV10-3; cdr3_aa: ATRTSGIENGDEQF
j_call: TRBJ2-1; v_call: TRBV6-8; cdr3_aa: ASGLGTADVNEQF
j_call: TRBJ2-5; v_call: TRBV7-6; cdr3_aa: ASSLVTTGQETQY
j_call: TRBJ2-5; v_call: TRBV11-1; cdr3_aa: ASSSATGWQETQY
j_call: TRBJ2-6; v_call: TRBV7-2; cdr3_aa: ASSFSTGRGTYNSPLH
j_call: TRBJ1-5; v_call: TRBV27; cdr3_aa: ASSLGNYNQPQH
j_call: TRBJ2-3; v_call: TRBV7-3; cdr3_aa: ASSSPLGTQY